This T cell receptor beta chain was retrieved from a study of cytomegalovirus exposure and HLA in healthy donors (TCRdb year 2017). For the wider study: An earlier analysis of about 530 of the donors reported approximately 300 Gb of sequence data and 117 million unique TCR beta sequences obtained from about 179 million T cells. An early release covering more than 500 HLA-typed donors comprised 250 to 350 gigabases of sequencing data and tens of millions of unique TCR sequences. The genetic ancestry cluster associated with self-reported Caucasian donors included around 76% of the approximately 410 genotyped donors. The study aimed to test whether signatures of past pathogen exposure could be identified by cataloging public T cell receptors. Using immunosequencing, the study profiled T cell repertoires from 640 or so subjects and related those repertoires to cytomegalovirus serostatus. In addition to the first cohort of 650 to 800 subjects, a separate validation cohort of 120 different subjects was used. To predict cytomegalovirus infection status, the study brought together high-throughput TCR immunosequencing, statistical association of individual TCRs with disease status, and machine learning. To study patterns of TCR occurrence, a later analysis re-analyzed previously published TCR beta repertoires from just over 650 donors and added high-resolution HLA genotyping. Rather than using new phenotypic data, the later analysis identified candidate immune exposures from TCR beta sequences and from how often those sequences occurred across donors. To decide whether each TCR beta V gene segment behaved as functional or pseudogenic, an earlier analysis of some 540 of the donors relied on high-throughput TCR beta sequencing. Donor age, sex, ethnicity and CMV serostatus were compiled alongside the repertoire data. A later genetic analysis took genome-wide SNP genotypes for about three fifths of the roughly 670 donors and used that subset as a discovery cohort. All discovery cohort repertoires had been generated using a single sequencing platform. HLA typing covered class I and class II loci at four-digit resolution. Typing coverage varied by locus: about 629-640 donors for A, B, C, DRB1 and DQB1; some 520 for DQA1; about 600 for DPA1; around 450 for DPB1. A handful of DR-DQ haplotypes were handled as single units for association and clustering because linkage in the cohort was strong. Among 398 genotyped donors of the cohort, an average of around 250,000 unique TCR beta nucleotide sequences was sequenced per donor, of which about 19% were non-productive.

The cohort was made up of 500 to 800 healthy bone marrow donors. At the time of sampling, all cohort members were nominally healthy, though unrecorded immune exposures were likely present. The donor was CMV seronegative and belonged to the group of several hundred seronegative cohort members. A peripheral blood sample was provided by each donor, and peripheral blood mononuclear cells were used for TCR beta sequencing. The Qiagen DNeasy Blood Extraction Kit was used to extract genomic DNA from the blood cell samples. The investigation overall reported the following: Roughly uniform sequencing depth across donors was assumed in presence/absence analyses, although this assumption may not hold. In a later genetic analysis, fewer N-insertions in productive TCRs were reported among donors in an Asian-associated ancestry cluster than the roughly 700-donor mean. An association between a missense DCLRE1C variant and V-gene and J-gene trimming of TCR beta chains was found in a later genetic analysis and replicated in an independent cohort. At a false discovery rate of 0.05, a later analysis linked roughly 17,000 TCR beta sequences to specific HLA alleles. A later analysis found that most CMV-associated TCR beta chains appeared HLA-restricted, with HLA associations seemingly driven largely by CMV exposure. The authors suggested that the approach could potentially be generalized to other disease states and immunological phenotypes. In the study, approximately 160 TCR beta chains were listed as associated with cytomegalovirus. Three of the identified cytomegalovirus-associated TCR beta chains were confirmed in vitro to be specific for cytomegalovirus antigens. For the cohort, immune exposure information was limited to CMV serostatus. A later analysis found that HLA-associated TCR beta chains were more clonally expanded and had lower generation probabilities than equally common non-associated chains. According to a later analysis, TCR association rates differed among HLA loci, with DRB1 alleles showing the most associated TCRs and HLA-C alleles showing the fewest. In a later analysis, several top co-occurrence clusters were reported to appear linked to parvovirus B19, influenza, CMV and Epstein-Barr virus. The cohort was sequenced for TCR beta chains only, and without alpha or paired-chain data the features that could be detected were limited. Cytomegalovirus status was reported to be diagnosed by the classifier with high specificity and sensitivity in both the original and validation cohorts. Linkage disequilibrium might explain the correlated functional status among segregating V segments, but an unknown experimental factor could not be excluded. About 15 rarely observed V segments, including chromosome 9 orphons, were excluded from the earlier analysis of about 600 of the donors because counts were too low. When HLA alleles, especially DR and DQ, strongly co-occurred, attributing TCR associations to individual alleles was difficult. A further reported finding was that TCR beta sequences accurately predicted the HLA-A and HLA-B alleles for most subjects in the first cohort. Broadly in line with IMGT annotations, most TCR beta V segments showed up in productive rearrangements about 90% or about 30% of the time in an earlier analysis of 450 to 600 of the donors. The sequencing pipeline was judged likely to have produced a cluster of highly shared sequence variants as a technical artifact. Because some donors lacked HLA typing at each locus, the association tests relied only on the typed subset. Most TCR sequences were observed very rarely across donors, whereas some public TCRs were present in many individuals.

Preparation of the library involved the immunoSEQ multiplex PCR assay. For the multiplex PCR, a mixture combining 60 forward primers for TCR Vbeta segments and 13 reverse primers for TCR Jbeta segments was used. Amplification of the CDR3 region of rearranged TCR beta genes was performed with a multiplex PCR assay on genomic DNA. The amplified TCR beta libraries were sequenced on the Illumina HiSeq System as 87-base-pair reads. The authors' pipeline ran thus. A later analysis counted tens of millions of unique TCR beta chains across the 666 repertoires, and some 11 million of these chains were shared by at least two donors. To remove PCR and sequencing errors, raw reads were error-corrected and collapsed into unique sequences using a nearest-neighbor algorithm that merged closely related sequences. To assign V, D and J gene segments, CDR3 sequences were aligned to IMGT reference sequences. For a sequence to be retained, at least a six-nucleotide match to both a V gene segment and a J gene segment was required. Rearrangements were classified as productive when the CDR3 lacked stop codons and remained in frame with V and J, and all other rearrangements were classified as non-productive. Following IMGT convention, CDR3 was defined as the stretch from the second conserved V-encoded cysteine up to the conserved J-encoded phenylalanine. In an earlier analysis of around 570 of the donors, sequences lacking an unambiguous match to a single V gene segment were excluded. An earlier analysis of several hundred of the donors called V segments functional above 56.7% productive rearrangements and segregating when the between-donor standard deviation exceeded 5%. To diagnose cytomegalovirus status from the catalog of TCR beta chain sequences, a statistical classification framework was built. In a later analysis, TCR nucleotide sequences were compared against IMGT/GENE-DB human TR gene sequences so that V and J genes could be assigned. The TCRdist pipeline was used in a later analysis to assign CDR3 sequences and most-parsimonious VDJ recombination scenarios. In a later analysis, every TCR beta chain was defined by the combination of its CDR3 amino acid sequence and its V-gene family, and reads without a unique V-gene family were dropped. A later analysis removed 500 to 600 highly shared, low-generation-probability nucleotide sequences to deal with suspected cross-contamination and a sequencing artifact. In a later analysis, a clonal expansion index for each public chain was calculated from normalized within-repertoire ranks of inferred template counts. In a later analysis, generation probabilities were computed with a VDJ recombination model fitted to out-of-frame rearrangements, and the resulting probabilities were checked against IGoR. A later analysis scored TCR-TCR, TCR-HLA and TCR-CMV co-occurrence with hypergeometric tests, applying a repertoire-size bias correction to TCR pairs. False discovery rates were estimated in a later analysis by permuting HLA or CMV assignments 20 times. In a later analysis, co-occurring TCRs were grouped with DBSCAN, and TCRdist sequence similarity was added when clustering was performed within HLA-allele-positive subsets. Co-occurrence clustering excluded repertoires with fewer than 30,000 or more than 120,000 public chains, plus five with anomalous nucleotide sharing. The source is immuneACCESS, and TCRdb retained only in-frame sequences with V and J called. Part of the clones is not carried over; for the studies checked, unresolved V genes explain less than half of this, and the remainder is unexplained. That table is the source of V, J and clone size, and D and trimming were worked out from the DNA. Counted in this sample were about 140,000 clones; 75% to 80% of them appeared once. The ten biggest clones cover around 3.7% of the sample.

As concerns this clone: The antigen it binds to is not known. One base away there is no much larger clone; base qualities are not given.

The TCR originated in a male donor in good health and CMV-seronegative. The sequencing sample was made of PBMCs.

CDR3 region: CASSQMIDRDDAPLHF. The base sequence is TGCGCCAGCAGCCAAATGATAGACAGGGACGACGCACCCCTCCACTTT. The sequence links TRBV4-3 to TRBJ1-6; 7 nucleotides in the junction match TRBD1. From the cysteine up to the phenylalanine, the CDR3 has a length of 16 residues. Just CDR3 DNA is preserved here, 48 bases in frame from base 1. From a lookup of the germline V gene, CDR1 and CDR2 are LGHNA and YSLEER. Trimming removed 2 bases from V and 11 bases from J; the gene matches leave 12 bases unexplained.